This passage covers 5 T cell receptor beta chains from one sample sequenced in a study of persistence of HIV-infected CD4 T cells. The libraries were made with immunoSEQ version 4 in survey mode. Sequencing was performed with immunoSEQ multiplex PCR; in TCRdb, only in-frame clones are kept and a portion is missing. The sample lists roughly 35,000 clones; about 85% were seen once. The stimulus was lysate of CMV-infected fibroblasts, around 11 ug/mL. CD40L-negative CD69-negative CD45RO-high memory CD4+ T cells were sorted as populations depleted of antigen-responding cells. These receptors have no identified antigens. Sequencing was performed on CD4+ T cells sorted from PBMCs after roughly 19-hour stimulation, taken from a patient who received antiretroviral therapy. These receptors were obtained from an adult man with HIV who was CMV-seropositive.

Only a few counts were recorded for this clone. The V and J genes are TRBV10-2 and TRBJ1-2, with D unresolved. The CDR3 runs 12 residues. CDR1 WSHSY and CDR2 SAAADI come from the germline V gene. Trimming cost V 2 bases and J 8 bases, with 9 bases left between them. In DNA form, the CDR3 reads TGCGCCAGCAGTGAGATTCAAGGAGGCTACACCTTC. It codes for CASSEIQGGYTF.

V is TRBV30 and J is TRBJ2-7; D is tentatively TRBD1 or TRBD2 (5 bases each). CDR3 size: 12 residues. V was cut by 5 bases and J by 2 bases, with 10 bases left in between. CDR1 GTSNPN and CDR2 SVGIG come from the germline V gene (reference sequence). The CDR3 coding sequence is TGTGCCTGGGCACCGGGGCCCTACGAGCAGTACTTC. Translation: CAWAPGPYEQYF.

The V gene is TRBV4-2, the J gene TRBJ2-3; D perhaps matches TRBD1 (5 bases). There are 14 residues in the CDR3. Looked up from germline, CDR1 is LGHNA and CDR2 is YNFKEQ. The germline V and J ends were trimmed by 0 bases and 5 bases, with 9 bases remaining between them. The DNA of the CDR3 is TGTGCCAGCAGCCAAGAAGGGGTACGAGATACGCAGTATTTT. Translated, it gives CASSQEGVRDTQYF.

This chain links TRBV6-2 or TRBV6-3 with TRBJ1-4; 7 bases agree with TRBD1. Losses at the gene ends were 2 bases for V and 13 bases for J; bases not matched to a gene: 13. Germline CDR1 and CDR2: MNHEY and SVGEGT. There are 15 residues in the CDR3. In nucleotides, the CDR3 is TGTGCCAGCAGTTACGGGGACAGCCGGAAAGGATTACTGTTTTTT. This sequence encodes CASSYGDSRKGLLFF.

The gene calls are TRBV15 and TRBJ1-3, with D perhaps TRBD1 (5 bases). CDR3 length equals 13 residues. Germline V gives CDR1 LNHNV, CDR2 YYDKDF (reference sequence). V gave up 6 bases and J gave up 4 bases, with 10 bases separating them. CDR3 protein: CATSTGEGNTIYF. The CDR3 coding sequence is TGTGCCACCAGTACGGGGGAGGGAAACACCATATATTTT. The full variable domain, rest sourced from reference TRBV15 and TRBJ1-3, is DAMVIQNPRYQVTQFGKPVTLSCSQTLNHNVMYWYQQKSSQAPKLLFHYYDKDFNNEADTPDNFQSRRPNTSFCFLDIRSPGLGDTAMYLCATSTGEGNTIYFGEGSWLTVV.